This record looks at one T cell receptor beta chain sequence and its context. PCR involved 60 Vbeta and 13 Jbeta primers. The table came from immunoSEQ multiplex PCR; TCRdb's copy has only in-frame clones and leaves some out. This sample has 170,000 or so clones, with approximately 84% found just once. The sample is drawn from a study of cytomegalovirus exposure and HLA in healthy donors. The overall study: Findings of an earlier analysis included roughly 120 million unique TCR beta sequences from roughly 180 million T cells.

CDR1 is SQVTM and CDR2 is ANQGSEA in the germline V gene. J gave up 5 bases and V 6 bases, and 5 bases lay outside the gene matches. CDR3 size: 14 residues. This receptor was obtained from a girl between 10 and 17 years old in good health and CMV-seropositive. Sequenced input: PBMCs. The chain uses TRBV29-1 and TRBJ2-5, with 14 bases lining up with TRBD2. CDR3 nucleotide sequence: TGCAGCGTGACTAGCGGGGGGGCCGGGGAGACCCAGTACTTC. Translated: CSVTSGGAGETQYF.